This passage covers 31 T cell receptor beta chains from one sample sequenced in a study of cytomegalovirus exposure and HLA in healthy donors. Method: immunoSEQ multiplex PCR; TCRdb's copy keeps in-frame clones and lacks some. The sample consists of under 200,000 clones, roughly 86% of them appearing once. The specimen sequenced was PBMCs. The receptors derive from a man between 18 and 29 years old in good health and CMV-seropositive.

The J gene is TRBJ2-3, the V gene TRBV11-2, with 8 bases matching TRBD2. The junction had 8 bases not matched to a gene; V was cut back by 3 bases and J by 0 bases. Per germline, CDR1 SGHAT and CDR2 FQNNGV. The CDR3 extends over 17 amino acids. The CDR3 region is CASSFRLAGPSTDTQYF. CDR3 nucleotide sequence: TGTGCCAGCAGCTTTCGGTTAGCGGGACCTAGCACAGATACGCAGTATTTT.

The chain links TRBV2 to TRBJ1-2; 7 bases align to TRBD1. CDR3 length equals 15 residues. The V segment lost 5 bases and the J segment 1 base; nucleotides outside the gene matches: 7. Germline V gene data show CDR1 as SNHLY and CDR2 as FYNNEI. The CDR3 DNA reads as TGTGCCAGCAGTTTGGACAGGTTAATTAACTATGGCTACACCTTC. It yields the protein CASSLDRLINYGYTF.

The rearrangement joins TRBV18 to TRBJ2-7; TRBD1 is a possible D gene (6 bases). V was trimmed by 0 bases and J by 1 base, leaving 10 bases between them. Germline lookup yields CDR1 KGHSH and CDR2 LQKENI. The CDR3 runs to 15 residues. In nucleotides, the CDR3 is TGTGCCAGCTCACCACCGGGGGCGAGGTCCTACGAGCAGTACTTC. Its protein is CASSPPGARSYEQYF.

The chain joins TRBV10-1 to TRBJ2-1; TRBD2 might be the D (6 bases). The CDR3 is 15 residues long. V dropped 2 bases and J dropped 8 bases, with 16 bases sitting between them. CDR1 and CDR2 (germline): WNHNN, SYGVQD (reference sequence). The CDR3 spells CASSEGSIGGDEQFF. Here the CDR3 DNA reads TGCGCCAGCAGTGAGGGGTCTATCGGGGGAGATGAGCAGTTCTTC.

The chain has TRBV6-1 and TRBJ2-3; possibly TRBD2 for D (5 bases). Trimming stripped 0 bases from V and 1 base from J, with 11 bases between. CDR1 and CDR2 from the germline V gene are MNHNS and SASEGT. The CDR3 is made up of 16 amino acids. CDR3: CASSEASAGGTDTQYF. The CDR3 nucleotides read TGTGCCAGCAGTGAAGCGTCCGCGGGTGGCACAGATACGCAGTATTTT.

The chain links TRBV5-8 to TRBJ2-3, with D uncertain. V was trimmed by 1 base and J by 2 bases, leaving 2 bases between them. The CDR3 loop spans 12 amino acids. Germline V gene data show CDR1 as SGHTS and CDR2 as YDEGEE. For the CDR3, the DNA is TGTGCCAGCAGCTTGTACACAGATACGCAGTATTTT. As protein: CASSLYTDTQYF. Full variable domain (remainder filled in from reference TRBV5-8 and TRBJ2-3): EAGVTQSPTHLIKTRGQQATLRCSPISGHTSVYWYQQALGLGLQFLLWYDEGEERNRGNFPPRFSGRQFPNYSSELNVNALELEDSALYLCASSLYTDTQYFGPGTRLTVL.

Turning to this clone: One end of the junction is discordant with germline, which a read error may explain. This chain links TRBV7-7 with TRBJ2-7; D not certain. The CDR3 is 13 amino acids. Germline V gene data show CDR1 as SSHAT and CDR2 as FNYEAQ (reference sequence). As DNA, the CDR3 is TGTGCTAGCAGCTTTCGGTTAGCCTACGAGCAGTACTTC. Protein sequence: CASSFRLAYEQYF.

The CDR3 spells CAVVVRNTEAFF. The DNA of the CDR3 is TGTGCCGTAGTTGTCCGGAACACTGAAGCTTTCTTT. The chain is built from TRBV19 and TRBJ1-1, with D unresolved. CDR1 is LNHDA and CDR2 is SQIVND in the germline V gene (reference sequence). The CDR3 loop spans 12 amino acids. Trimming pared 11 bases from V and 1 base from J, leaving 11 bases between.

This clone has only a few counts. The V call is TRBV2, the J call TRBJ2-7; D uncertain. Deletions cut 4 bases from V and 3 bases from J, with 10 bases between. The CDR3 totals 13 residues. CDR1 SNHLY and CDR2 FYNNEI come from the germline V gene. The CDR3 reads CASSGGGDYEQYF. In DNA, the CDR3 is TGTGCCAGCAGTGGAGGCGGTGACTACGAGCAGTACTTC.

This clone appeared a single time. The CDR3 region has the DNA TGTGCCAGCAGCCCCAGTCTGGTAGGGGAAAACACCATATATTTT. Protein product: CASSPSLVGENTIYF. The chain couples TRBV4-2 to TRBJ1-3; D might be TRBD1 (5 bases). The CDR3 loop spans 15 amino acids. Trimming pared 4 bases from V and 6 bases from J, leaving 16 bases between. CDR1 is LGHNA and CDR2 is YNFKEQ in the germline V gene.

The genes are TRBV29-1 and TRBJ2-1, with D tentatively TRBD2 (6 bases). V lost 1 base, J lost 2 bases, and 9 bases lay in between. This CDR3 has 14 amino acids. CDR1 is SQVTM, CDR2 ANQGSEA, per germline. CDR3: CSVEAAGAYNEQFF. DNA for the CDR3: TGCAGCGTTGAAGCAGCGGGCGCCTACAATGAGCAGTTCTTC.

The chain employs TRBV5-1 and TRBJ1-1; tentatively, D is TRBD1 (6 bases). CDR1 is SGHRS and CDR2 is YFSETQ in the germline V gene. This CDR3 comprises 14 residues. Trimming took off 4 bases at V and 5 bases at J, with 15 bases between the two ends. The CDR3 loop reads CASSPGALSTEAFF. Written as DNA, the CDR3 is TGCGCCAGCAGCCCAGGGGCGCTGAGTACTGAAGCTTTCTTT. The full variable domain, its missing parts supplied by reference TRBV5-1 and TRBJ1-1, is KAGVTQTPRYLIKTRGQQVTLSCSPISGHRSVSWYQQTPGQGLQFLFEYFSETQRNKGNFPGRFSGRQFSNSRSEMNVSTLELGDSALYLCASSPGALSTEAFFGQGTRLTVV.

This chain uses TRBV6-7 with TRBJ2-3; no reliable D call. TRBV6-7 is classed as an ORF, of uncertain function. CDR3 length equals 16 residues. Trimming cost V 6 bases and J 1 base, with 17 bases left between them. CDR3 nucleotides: TGTGCCAGCAGGACATTCCCACAGAAACGCACAGATACGCAGTATTTT. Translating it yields CASRTFPQKRTDTQYF.

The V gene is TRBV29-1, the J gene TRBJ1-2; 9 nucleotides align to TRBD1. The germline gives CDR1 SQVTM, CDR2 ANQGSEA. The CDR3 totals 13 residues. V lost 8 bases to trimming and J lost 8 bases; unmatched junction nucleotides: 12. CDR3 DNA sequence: TGCAGCACGCAAATACAGGGGGCTGGGGGCTACACCTTC. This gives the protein CSTQIQGAGGYTF.

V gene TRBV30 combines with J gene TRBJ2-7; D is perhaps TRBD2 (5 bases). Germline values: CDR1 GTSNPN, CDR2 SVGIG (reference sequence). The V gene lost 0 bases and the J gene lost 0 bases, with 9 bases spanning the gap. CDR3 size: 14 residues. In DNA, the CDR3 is TGTGCCTGGAGTGTACGGGGATCCTCCTACGAGCAGTACTTC. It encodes CAWSVRGSSYEQYF.

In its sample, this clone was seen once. The DNA of the CDR3 is TGTGCCAGCAGCGTAAGTAGCGGAACCTACAATGAGCAGTTCTTC. As protein: CASSVSSGTYNEQFF. The J gene is TRBJ2-1, the V gene TRBV9; D perhaps matches TRBD2 (6 bases). Germline CDR1 SGDLS, CDR2 YYNGEE. CDR3 size: 15 residues. Deletions cut 1 base from V and 2 bases from J, with 10 bases between.

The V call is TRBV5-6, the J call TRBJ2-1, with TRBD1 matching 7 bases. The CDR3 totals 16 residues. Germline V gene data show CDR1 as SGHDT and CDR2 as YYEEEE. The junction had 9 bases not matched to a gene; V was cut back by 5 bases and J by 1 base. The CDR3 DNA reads TGTGCCAGCAGTCGAAAACAGGGGCGTTCCTACAATGAGCAGTTCTTC. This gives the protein CASSRKQGRSYNEQFF.

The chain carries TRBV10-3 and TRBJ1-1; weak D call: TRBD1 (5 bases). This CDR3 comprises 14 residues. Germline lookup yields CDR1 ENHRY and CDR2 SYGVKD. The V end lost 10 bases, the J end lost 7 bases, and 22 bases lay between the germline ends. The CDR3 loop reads CATRSSRASDEAFF. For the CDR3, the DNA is TGTGCCACTCGATCGAGCAGGGCTTCGGATGAAGCTTTCTTT.

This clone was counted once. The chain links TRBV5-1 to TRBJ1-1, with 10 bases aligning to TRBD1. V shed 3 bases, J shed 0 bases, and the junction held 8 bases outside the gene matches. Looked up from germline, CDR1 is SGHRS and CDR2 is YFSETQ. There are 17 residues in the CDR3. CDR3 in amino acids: CASSWGTGVYLNTEAFF. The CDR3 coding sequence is TGCGCCAGCAGCTGGGGGACAGGGGTGTACCTGAACACTGAAGCTTTCTTT.

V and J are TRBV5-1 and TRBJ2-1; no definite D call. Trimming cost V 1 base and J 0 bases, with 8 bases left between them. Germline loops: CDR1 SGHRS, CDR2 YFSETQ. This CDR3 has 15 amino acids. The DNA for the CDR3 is TGCGCCAGCAGCTTGTCTGACAACTCCTACAATGAGCAGTTCTTC. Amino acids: CASSLSDNSYNEQFF.

CDR3 sequence reads: CASSLYMTGLSSYEQYF. CDR3 sequence (DNA): TGCGCCAGCAGCCTGTACATGACAGGCCTAAGCTCCTACGAGCAGTACTTC. This chain joins TRBV5-1 and TRBJ2-7, with TRBD1 as a possible D gene (6 bases). Germline values: CDR1 SGHRS, CDR2 YFSETQ. This CDR3 region has 17 residues. V lost 4 bases, J lost 0 bases, and 20 bases lay in between.

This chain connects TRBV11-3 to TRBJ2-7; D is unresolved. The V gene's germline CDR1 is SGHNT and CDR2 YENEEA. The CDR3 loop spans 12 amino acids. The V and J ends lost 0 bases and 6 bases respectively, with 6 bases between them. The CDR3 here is CASSLDRSEQYF. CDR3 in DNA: TGTGCCAGCAGCTTAGATCGGTCCGAGCAGTACTTC.

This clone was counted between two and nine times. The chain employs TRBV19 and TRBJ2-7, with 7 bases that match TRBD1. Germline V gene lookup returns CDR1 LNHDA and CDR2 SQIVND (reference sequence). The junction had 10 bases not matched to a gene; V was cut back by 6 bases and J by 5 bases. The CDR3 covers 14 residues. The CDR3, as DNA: TGTGCCAGTAGCACGACAGGGACCCATCACGAGCAGTACTTC. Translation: CASSTTGTHHEQYF.

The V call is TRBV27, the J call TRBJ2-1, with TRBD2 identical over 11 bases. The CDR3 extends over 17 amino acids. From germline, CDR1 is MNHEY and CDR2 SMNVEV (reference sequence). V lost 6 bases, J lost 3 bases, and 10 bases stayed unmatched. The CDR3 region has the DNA TGTGCCAGCAGGAGCTCGGGACTAGCGGATTACTACAATGAGCAGTTCTTC. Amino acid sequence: CASRSSGLADYYNEQFF.

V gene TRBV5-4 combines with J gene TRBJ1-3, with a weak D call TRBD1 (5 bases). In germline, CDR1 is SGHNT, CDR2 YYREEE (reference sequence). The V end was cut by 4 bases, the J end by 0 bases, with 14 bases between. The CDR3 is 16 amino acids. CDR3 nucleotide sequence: TGTGCCAGCAGCCCCGGCGCGGGGGACTCTGGAAACACCATATATTTT. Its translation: CASSPGAGDSGNTIYF.

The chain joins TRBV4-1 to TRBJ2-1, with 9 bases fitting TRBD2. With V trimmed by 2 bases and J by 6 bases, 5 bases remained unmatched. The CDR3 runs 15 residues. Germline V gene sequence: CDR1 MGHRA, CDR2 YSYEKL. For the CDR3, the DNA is TGCGCCAGCAGCCAAATGGGACTAGCAATCAATGAGCAGTTCTTC. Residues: CASSQMGLAINEQFF.

The CDR3 reads CASSLSGVKFYEQYF. The DNA of the CDR3 is TGTGCCAGCAGTTTATCCGGGGTTAAGTTCTACGAGCAGTACTTC. This chain connects TRBV27 to TRBJ2-7, with a possible D match to TRBD2 (5 bases). This CDR3 spans 15 amino acids. V gave up 0 bases and J gave up 3 bases, with 12 bases separating them. The germline V gene encodes CDR1 MNHEY and CDR2 SMNVEV (reference sequence).

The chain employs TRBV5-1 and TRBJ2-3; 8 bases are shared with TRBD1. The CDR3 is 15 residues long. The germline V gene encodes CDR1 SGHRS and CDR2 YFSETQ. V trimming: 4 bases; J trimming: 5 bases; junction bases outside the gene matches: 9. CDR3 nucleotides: TGCGCCAGCAGCGACGGACAGGGAGGTGGAGATACGCAGTATTTT. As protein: CASSDGQGGGDTQYF.

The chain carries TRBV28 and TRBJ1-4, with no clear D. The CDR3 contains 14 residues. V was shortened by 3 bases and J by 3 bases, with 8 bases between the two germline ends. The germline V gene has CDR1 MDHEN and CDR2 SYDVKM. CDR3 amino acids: CASSFRVSNEKLFF. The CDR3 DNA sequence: TGTGCCAGCAGTTTCCGGGTCTCTAATGAAAAACTGTTTTTT. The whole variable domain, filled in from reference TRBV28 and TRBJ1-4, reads DVKVTQSSRYLVKRTGEKVFLECVQDMDHENMFWYRQDPGLGLRLIYFSYDVKMKEKGDIPEGYSVSREKKERFSLILESASTNQTSMYLCASSFRVSNEKLFFGSGTQLSVL.

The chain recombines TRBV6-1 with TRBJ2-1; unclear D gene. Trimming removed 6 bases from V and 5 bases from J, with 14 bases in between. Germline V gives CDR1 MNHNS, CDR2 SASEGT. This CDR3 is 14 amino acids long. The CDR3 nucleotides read TGTGCCAGCAGAGTCCCGCGTGTGGACAATGAGCAGTTCTTC. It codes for CASRVPRVDNEQFF.

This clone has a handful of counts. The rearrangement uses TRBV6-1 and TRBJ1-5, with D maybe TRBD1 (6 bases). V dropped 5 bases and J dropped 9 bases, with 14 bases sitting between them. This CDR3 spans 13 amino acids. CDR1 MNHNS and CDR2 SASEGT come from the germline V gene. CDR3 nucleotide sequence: TGTGCCAGCAGTCCAGGGGCCACAGGGCCCCAGCATTTT. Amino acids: CASSPGATGPQHF.